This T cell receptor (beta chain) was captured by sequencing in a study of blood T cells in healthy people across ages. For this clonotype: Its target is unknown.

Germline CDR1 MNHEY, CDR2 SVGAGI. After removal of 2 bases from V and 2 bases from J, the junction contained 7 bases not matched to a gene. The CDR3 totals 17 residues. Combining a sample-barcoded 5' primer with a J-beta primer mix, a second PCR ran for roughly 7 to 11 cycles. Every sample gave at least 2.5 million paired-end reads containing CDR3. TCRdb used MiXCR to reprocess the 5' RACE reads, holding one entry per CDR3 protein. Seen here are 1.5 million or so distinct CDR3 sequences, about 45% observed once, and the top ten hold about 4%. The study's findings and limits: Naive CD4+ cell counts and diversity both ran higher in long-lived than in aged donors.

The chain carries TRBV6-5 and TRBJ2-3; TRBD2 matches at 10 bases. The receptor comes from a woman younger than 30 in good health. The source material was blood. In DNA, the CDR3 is TGTGCCAGCAGTTACGCCAGGACTAGCGGATTCACAGATACGCAGTATTTT. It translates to CASSYARTSGFTDTQYF.